This T cell receptor beta chain was profiled in a study of blood T cell repertoires in COVID-19. Generated by immunoSEQ multiplex PCR, the TCRdb table keeps only in-frame clones and is missing some. This repertoire shows about 200,000 clones, approximately 86% found once; its top ten account for 3.5% to 4%. V dropped 4 bases and J dropped 0 bases, with 11 bases sitting between them. CDR3 length: 15 amino acids. Germline assignment: CDR1 SGHRS and CDR2 YFSETQ. The V and J genes are TRBV5-1 and TRBJ1-3, with D tentatively TRBD1 (5 bases). The material sequenced was PBMCs or T cells enriched from blood (not recorded which). This clonotype was obtained from a middle-aged woman with acute COVID-19. This CDR3 reads CASSPGGSSGNTIYF. CDR3 DNA sequence: TGCGCCAGCAGCCCCGGGGGGAGCTCTGGAAACACCATATATTTT.